This entry lists 23 T cell receptor beta chains sequenced from one sample in a study of vaccination effects on CD4 cells after COVID-19. Their antigens are not known. Data came from immunoSEQ multiplex PCR; TCRdb stores just in-frame clones and leaves some out. The data contain more than 12,000 clones, 76% of them singletons. ViraFEST assay sequencing came after antigen-specific CD4+ T cells were expanded with viral peptide pools. It was after approximately 11 days of culture that CD4+ T cells were isolated. Confirmation by PCR established that the person had SARS-CoV-2 infection between March and December 2020. Participants completed two doses of the BNT162b2 or mRNA-1273 vaccine. The sequenced sample was CD4+ T cells from PBMCs cultured with HCoV-NL63 spike peptides, obtained after COVID-19 vaccination. These receptors were obtained from a human donor who had a prior SARS-CoV-2 infection.

The CDR3, as DNA: TGTGCCAGCAGCGCCGCGGTCAGGGCCGGGGAGCTGTTTTTT. Protein: CASSAAVRAGELFF. The V call is TRBV7-3, the J call TRBJ2-2; TRBD1 might be the D (5 bases). Germline CDR1 reads SGHTA; CDR2 reads FQGTGA. The CDR3 totals 14 residues. Trimming stripped 5 bases from V and 6 bases from J, with 13 bases between. The full variable domain, completed using reference TRBV7-3 and TRBJ2-2, is GAGVSQTPSNKVTEKGKYVELRCDPISGHTALYWYRQSLGQGPEFLIYFQGTGAADDSGLPNDRFFAVRPEGSVSTLKIQRTERGDSAVYLCASSAAVRAGELFFGEGSRLTVL.

As to this clone: The junction shows a germline mismatch at one end, possibly a read error. The rearrangement joins TRBV7-7 to TRBJ2-7; tentatively, D is TRBD1 or TRBD2 (6 bases each). Per the germline V gene, CDR1 is SSHAT and CDR2 is FNYEAQ (reference sequence). The CDR3 has 16 residues. The CDR3 coding sequence is TGTGCTAGCAGCTTAATTTGGGGGGCAGGGTTAAGCGAGCAGTACTTC. Protein: CASSLIWGAGLSEQYF.

The chain couples TRBV7-8 to TRBJ2-2; 9 bases agree with TRBD2. Germline assignment: CDR1 SGHVS and CDR2 FQNEAQ. Trimming at V came to 5 bases and at J to 6 bases, leaving 10 bases not matched to a gene. The CDR3 has 16 amino acids. The CDR3 DNA reads TGTGCCAGCAGCAGTAAGCGGGGGGTCCCGGCCGGGGAGCTGTTTTTT. It specifies CASSSKRGVPAGELFF.

This clone was found once. J is TRBJ2-5 and V is TRBV18; the match to TRBD2 covers 7 bases. The CDR3 covers 16 residues. With V trimmed by 3 bases and J by 2 bases, 9 bases remained unmatched. Germline V gene sequence: CDR1 KGHSH, CDR2 LQKENI. CDR3 DNA: TGTGCCAGCTCACCCCGAGCTAGCGGACTACAAGAGACCCAGTACTTC. Its translation: CASSPRASGLQETQYF.

The chain recombines TRBV9 with TRBJ2-2, with D perhaps TRBD1 or TRBD2 (6 bases each). The germline CDR1 and CDR2 sequences are SGDLS and YYNGEE. Trimming left V 2 bases short and J 9 bases short, with 11 bases between. The CDR3 covers 13 residues. CDR3 sequence (DNA): TGTGCCAGCAGCGTTAGGGGGGAACGGGAGCTGTTTTTT. Its protein is CASSVRGERELFF.

This clone was detected a few times. The genes are TRBV2 and TRBJ2-2; weak D call: TRBD2 (5 bases). V was trimmed by 5 bases and J by 5 bases, leaving 9 bases between them. CDR3 length equals 13 residues. Germline assignment: CDR1 SNHLY and CDR2 FYNNEI. CDR3 bases: TGTGCCAGCAGTCCCACGGGGACCGGGGAGCTGTTTTTT. This encodes CASSPTGTGELFF.

This chain connects TRBV5-1 to TRBJ1-1; 8 bases line up with TRBD1. Germline loops: CDR1 SGHRS, CDR2 YFSETQ. With 4 bases clipped from V and 4 bases from J, the junction kept 6 bases outside the gene matches. This CDR3 comprises 14 residues. This CDR3 is CASSSQGAGTEAFF. The DNA of the CDR3 is TGCGCCAGCAGCAGCCAGGGGGCCGGCACTGAAGCTTTCTTT.

The chain uses TRBV30 and TRBJ2-3; 8 positions match TRBD2. The ends lost 0 bases at V and 5 bases at J; junction bases unmatched: 13. The CDR3 covers 17 residues. The germline CDR1 and CDR2 sequences are GTSNPN and SVGIG (reference sequence). This CDR3 is CAWSVGSGGPVRDTQYF. The CDR3 nucleotides read TGTGCCTGGAGTGTAGGGTCGGGGGGGCCGGTGAGAGATACGCAGTATTTT.

The gene calls are TRBV19 and TRBJ1-5, with 7 bases matching TRBD1. There are 17 residues in the CDR3. Trimming took 5 bases from V and 7 from J; bases not matched to a gene: 17. The germline gives CDR1 LNHDA, CDR2 SQIVND (reference sequence). For the CDR3, the DNA is TGTGCCAGTAGTGTCCCGGGACAGAATAGGATTGGGCAGCCCCAGCATTTT. Protein sequence: CASSVPGQNRIGQPQHF. Combining the CDR3 with reference TRBV19 and TRBJ1-5 gives the whole variable domain DGGITQSPKYLFRKEGQNVTLSCEQNLNHDAMYWYRQDPGQGLRLIYYSQIVNDFQKGDIAEGYSVSREKKESFPLTVTSAQKNPTAFYLCASSVPGQNRIGQPQHFGDGTRLSIL.

The rearrangement joins TRBV7-8 to TRBJ1-4; D is unclear. V was trimmed by 5 bases and J by 0 bases, leaving 13 bases between them. The CDR3 is 16 amino acids. From germline, CDR1 is SGHVS and CDR2 FQNEAQ. The CDR3 protein is CASSPSRPPTNEKLFF. Here the CDR3 DNA reads TGTGCCAGCAGCCCCAGCCGGCCCCCAACTAATGAAAAACTGTTTTTT.

This chain links TRBV11-2 with TRBJ2-7; 10 nucleotides line up with TRBD1. CDR1 is SGHAT, CDR2 FQNNGV, per germline. J gave up 0 bases and V 1 base, and 9 bases lay outside the gene matches. The CDR3 covers 18 residues. CDR3 DNA sequence: TGTGCCAGCAGCTTAGGAATGGGGGACAGGGGAAGCTCCTACGAGCAGTACTTC. Translation: CASSLGMGDRGSSYEQYF.

This clone occurred a few times. The J gene is TRBJ1-1, the V gene TRBV9; D is perhaps TRBD1 (5 bases). The CDR3 has 12 amino acids. Germline V gene lookup returns CDR1 SGDLS and CDR2 YYNGEE. Deletions cut 3 bases from V and 8 bases from J, with 11 bases between. DNA for the CDR3: TGTGCCAGCAGCGCAGGGACTAGAGAAGCTTTCTTT. It encodes CASSAGTREAFF.

This clone was seen a handful of times. The V call is TRBV2, the J call TRBJ2-7, with 9 bases identical to TRBD2. Trimming took 6 bases from V and 7 from J; bases not matched to a gene: 13. Germline CDR1 SNHLY, CDR2 FYNNEI. The CDR3 is made up of 15 amino acids. For the CDR3, the DNA is TGTGCCAGCAGGGGGGGAGGACTAGCGATGAGGGAGCAGTACTTC. It yields the protein CASRGGGLAMREQYF.

The chain uses TRBV5-4 and TRBJ2-1, with TRBD2 identical over 8 bases. The CDR3 is 16 residues long. The V segment lost 0 bases and the J segment 4 bases; nucleotides outside the gene matches: 6. Germline-derived CDR1 and CDR2 are SGHNT and YYREEE (reference sequence). CDR3 sequence: CASSLEGGGIYNEQFF. The CDR3 region has the DNA TGTGCCAGCAGCTTGGAGGGCGGGGGGATATACAATGAGCAGTTCTTC.

The chain uses TRBV5-1 and TRBJ1-2; a possible D gene is TRBD1 (5 bases). The CDR3 has 18 residues. The V end lost 0 bases, the J end lost 4 bases, and 22 bases lay between the germline ends. Germline values: CDR1 SGHRS, CDR2 YFSETQ. The DNA of the CDR3 is TGCGCCAGCAGCTTGGAAGGCGGCGGGACGACAAGGGTCTATGGCTACACCTTC. Its translation: CASSLEGGGTTRVYGYTF.

The chain links TRBV11-3 to TRBJ2-1; 14 bases are a match to TRBD2. Unmatched junction bases numbered 6, after V lost 1 base and J lost 10 bases. Germline lookup yields CDR1 SGHNT and CDR2 YENEEA. The CDR3 loop spans 16 amino acids. This CDR3 reads CASSLGGTSGSGEQFF. The CDR3 bases are TGTGCCAGCAGCTTAGGTGGGACTAGCGGGAGCGGGGAGCAGTTCTTC.

This clone is categorized as medium-sized (0.01 to 0.1%). The V and J genes are TRBV12-3 or TRBV12-4 and TRBJ1-5; no definite D call. This CDR3 is built from 13 residues. V was trimmed by 6 bases and J by 5 bases, leaving 11 bases between them. CDR3: CASRRRVDQPQHF. In DNA form, the CDR3 reads TGTGCCAGCAGACGACGGGTGGATCAGCCCCAGCATTTT.

This clone is medium-sized in the sample. The chain is built from TRBV21-1 and TRBJ2-1; TRBD1, as called in the table, went unchecked against the DNA. TRBV21-1 is termed a pseudogene. This CDR3 is 15 amino acids long. CDR3 loop: CASSNLRQGYNEQFF. CDR3 bases: TGTGCCAGCAGCAATTTGAGACAGGGGTACAATGAGCAGTTCTTC.

CDR3 in DNA: TGTGCCAGCAGCTTGGGGGTCTACGAGCAGTACTTC. It is translated as CASSLGVYEQYF. V and J are TRBV5-5 and TRBJ2-7; D ambiguous. The CDR3 is 12 amino acids. Germline CDR1 and CDR2: SGHKS and YYEKEE (reference sequence). The V and J ends lost 0 bases and 3 bases respectively, with 4 bases between them.

This clone is judged medium-sized. The genes are TRBV4-3 and TRBJ1-2; D is uncertain. Trimming stripped 4 bases from V and 4 bases from J, with 13 bases between. Germline CDR1 and CDR2: LGHNA and YSLEER. The CDR3 spans 14 residues. Here the CDR3 reads CASSPGPGSYGYTF. The CDR3 DNA reads TGCGCCAGCAGCCCTGGACCAGGTAGCTATGGCTACACCTTC.

CDR3 sequence: CASSLLKGDIQYF. The CDR3 DNA follows: TGTGCCAGCAGTTTGCTCAAGGGGGACATTCAGTACTTC. This chain connects TRBV12-3 or TRBV12-4 to TRBJ2-4; tentative D call: TRBD1 (6 bases). The length of the CDR3 is 13 residues. Trimming cost V 3 bases and J 8 bases, with 11 bases left between them.

V usage is TRBV9 and J usage is TRBJ2-1, with D possibly being TRBD2 (5 bases). Germline assignment: CDR1 SGDLS and CDR2 YYNGEE. V was shortened by 0 bases and J by 7 bases, with 14 bases between the two germline ends. This CDR3 is 15 amino acids long. The CDR3 spells CASSVAVSVKNEQFF. For the CDR3, the DNA is TGTGCCAGCAGCGTAGCTGTTAGCGTGAAAAATGAGCAGTTCTTC.

The chain employs TRBV4-2 and TRBJ2-6, with a possible D match to TRBD2 (5 bases). The ends were cut back, 1 base at V and 4 bases at J, with 11 bases in the middle. The CDR3 extends over 16 amino acids. CDR1 and CDR2 from the germline V gene are LGHNA and YNFKEQ. The CDR3 nucleotides read TGTGCCAGCAGCCAAGGGACTGGATCCGGGGCCAACGTCCTGACTTTC. Translating gives CASSQGTGSGANVLTF.